These T cell receptor beta chains were read from a single sample in a study of blood T cell repertoires in COVID-19. TCRdb keeps only in-frame clones here, not all; method: immunoSEQ multiplex PCR. The sample yields 200,000 or so clones, roughly 81% seen once. The sample was peripheral blood. The receptor source for this set is a woman of 80 years or more with COVID-19, enrolled during active disease. CDR3s include the opening cysteine and the closing phenylalanine or tryptophan. The D gene is left open where the match is weak. Expanded clones get a size class; other rows say once, few or many, or leave the size out.

d_call: TRBD1; j_call: TRBJ1-2; clone_size: once; v_call: TRBV14; cdr3_nt: TGTGCCAGCAGCCCTCCTCCCGGGACAGGGGGTTCGCTTGGGTATGGCTACACCTTC; cdr3_aa: CASSPPPGTGGSLGYGYTF
d_call: TRBD2; j_call: TRBJ2-5; clone_size: -; v_call: TRBV7-3; cdr3_nt: TGTGCCAGCAGTAGCGGGGCCCAAGAGACCCAGTACTTC; cdr3_aa: CASSSGAQETQYF
d_call: TRBD1; j_call: TRBJ2-7; clone_size: -; v_call: TRBV3-1/TRBV3-2; cdr3_nt: TGTGCCAGCAGCCAAGCGAAGATGTCGGACAGGACATCCTACGAGCAGTACTTC; cdr3_aa: CASSQAKMSDRTSYEQYF
d_call: -; j_call: TRBJ1-5; clone_size: -; v_call: TRBV3-1/TRBV3-2; cdr3_nt: TGTGCCAGCAGCCAAGCCCCGGAGGGTCAGCCCCAGCATTTT; cdr3_aa: CASSQAPEGQPQHF
d_call: -; j_call: TRBJ2-3; clone_size: once; v_call: TRBV7-3; cdr3_nt: TGTGCCAGCAGCTTAAGACAGAGCACAGATACGCAGTATTTT; cdr3_aa: CASSLRQSTDTQYF
d_call: -; j_call: TRBJ2-2; clone_size: -; v_call: TRBV6-5; cdr3_nt: TGTGCCAGCAGAATACAGGGTTACGGGGAGCTGTTTTTT; cdr3_aa: CASRIQGYGELFF
d_call: TRBD1; j_call: TRBJ1-2; clone_size: -; v_call: TRBV4-2; cdr3_nt: TGTGCCAGCAGCCAACCCGGACAGGGTAGATATGGCTACACCTTC; cdr3_aa: CASSQPGQGRYGYTF
d_call: TRBD2; j_call: TRBJ2-3; clone_size: -; v_call: TRBV19; cdr3_nt: TGTGCCAGTAGTATAGCCTCGAGCGGGAGCGGCACAGATACGCAGTATTTT; cdr3_aa: CASSIASSGSGTDTQYF
d_call: -; j_call: TRBJ1-2; clone_size: -; v_call: TRBV23-1; cdr3_nt: TGCGCCAGCAGTCAAGGGCGAAAGAACTATGGCTACACCTTC; cdr3_aa: CASSQGRKNYGYTF
d_call: TRBD2; j_call: TRBJ2-1; clone_size: few; v_call: TRBV7-9; cdr3_nt: TGTGCCAGCAGCTTATGGCTAGCGGGGACCTACAATGAGCAGTTCTTC; cdr3_aa: CASSLWLAGTYNEQFF
d_call: TRBD1; j_call: TRBJ1-1; clone_size: -; v_call: TRBV3-1/TRBV3-2; cdr3_nt: TGTGCCAGCAGCCGACAGGGCCGGAACACTGAAGCTTTCTTT; cdr3_aa: CASSRQGRNTEAFF
d_call: -; j_call: TRBJ2-3; clone_size: -; v_call: TRBV5-1; cdr3_nt: TGCGCCAGCAGTCGAGGAGGGAACACAGATACGCAGTATTTT; cdr3_aa: CASSRGGNTDTQYF
d_call: -; j_call: TRBJ2-3; clone_size: -; v_call: TRBV5-1; cdr3_nt: TGCGCCAGCAGCTTGCGACCTACTTCGGGGGCAGATACGCAGTATTTT; cdr3_aa: CASSLRPTSGADTQYF
d_call: -; j_call: TRBJ1-2; clone_size: -; v_call: TRBV7-2; cdr3_nt: TGTGCCAGCAGCTTGGGGGGAACTAGCTATGGCTACACCTTC; cdr3_aa: CASSLGGTSYGYTF
d_call: TRBD1; j_call: TRBJ1-2; clone_size: -; v_call: TRBV20-1; cdr3_nt: TGCAGTGCAGCGACAGGGGTTGGGACCTTC; cdr3_aa: CSAATGVGTF
d_call: TRBD2; j_call: TRBJ2-7; clone_size: -; v_call: TRBV14; cdr3_nt: TGTGCCAGCAGCCAAGATCAGGGACTAACCTACGAGCAGTACTTC; cdr3_aa: CASSQDQGLTYEQYF
d_call: -; j_call: TRBJ2-3; clone_size: once; v_call: TRBV5-1; cdr3_nt: TGCGCCAGCAGCTTGGAAGGGGGAGGGGAAGCAGATACGCAGTATTTT; cdr3_aa: CASSLEGGGEADTQYF
d_call: TRBD2; j_call: TRBJ2-7; clone_size: -; v_call: TRBV10-3; cdr3_nt: TGTGCCATTCGGGGCGGGAGTAACATCTTCTCCGAGCAGTACTTC; cdr3_aa: CAIRGGSNIFSEQYF
d_call: -; j_call: TRBJ2-1; clone_size: -; v_call: TRBV5-4; cdr3_nt: TGTGCCAGCAGCCCCGGGGGCGCGGGAGCTGATGAGCAGTTCTTC; cdr3_aa: CASSPGGAGADEQFF
d_call: -; j_call: TRBJ1-2; clone_size: -; v_call: TRBV7-2; cdr3_nt: TGTGCCAGCAGCTTCGCAGGGTCGGGTGGCTACACCTTC; cdr3_aa: CASSFAGSGGYTF
d_call: -; j_call: TRBJ1-2; clone_size: -; v_call: TRBV3-1/TRBV3-2; cdr3_nt: TGTGCCAGCAGCCCAGCCGAGACAGTGCTTTTCTATGGCTACACCTTC; cdr3_aa: CASSPAETVLFYGYTF
d_call: -; j_call: TRBJ2-7; clone_size: -; v_call: TRBV19; cdr3_nt: TGTGCCAGTAGTATAGTGGCTAGCGACGAGCAGTACTTC; cdr3_aa: CASSIVASDEQYF
d_call: -; j_call: TRBJ1-4; clone_size: -; v_call: TRBV28; cdr3_nt: TGTGCCAGCAGTGCCTTTTGGCCCTTGGTGGGGCAATTGGGTGAAAAACTGTTTTTT; cdr3_aa: CASSAFWPLVGQLGEKLFF
d_call: TRBD1; j_call: TRBJ1-1; clone_size: few; v_call: TRBV7-2; cdr3_nt: TGTGCCAGCAGCTTTCCCCGGACAGGGGGCATGGCGGGCACTGAAGCTTTCTTT; cdr3_aa: CASSFPRTGGMAGTEAFF
d_call: TRBD1; j_call: TRBJ2-7; clone_size: many; v_call: TRBV5-6; cdr3_nt: TGTGCCAGCAGCTTGGGGGACAGCCACTACGAGCAGTACTTC; cdr3_aa: CASSLGDSHYEQYF
d_call: TRBD1; j_call: TRBJ1-1; clone_size: -; v_call: TRBV6-6; cdr3_nt: TGTGCCAGTTTCGACAGGGTCGGAACTGAAGCTTTCTTT; cdr3_aa: CASFDRVGTEAFF
d_call: -; j_call: TRBJ2-2; clone_size: -; v_call: TRBV7-9; cdr3_nt: TGTGCCAGCAGCTTAGCCAGGGTGAACACCGGGGAGCTGTTTTTT; cdr3_aa: CASSLARVNTGELFF
d_call: TRBD2; j_call: TRBJ2-1; clone_size: -; v_call: TRBV27; cdr3_nt: TGTGCCAGCAGTTATAGCGGGATCTACAATGAGCAGTTCTTC; cdr3_aa: CASSYSGIYNEQFF
d_call: TRBD1; j_call: TRBJ1-2; clone_size: -; v_call: TRBV19; cdr3_nt: TGTGCCAGTAGGGCTTCGTTCGGGGACAGGGACAACACCTTC; cdr3_aa: CASRASFGDRDNTF
d_call: -; j_call: TRBJ2-5; clone_size: -; v_call: TRBV6-6; cdr3_nt: TGTGCCAGCAGTTACGGACATTATGGACAAGAGACCCAGTACTTC; cdr3_aa: CASSYGHYGQETQYF
d_call: TRBD2; j_call: TRBJ2-7; clone_size: -; v_call: TRBV7-9; cdr3_nt: TGTGCCAGCAGCGGGAATGGGACTAGCAGGCAGTACTTC; cdr3_aa: CASSGNGTSRQYF
d_call: TRBD2; j_call: TRBJ2-1; clone_size: -; v_call: TRBV5-1; cdr3_nt: TGCGCCAGCAGCAGGGGCGGGGGGACATATGAGCAGTTCTTC; cdr3_aa: CASSRGGGTYEQFF
d_call: -; j_call: TRBJ1-5; clone_size: -; v_call: TRBV11-3; cdr3_nt: TGTGCCAGCAGCTTAGAATCTGGGGGGGAGTTTAGCAATCAGCCCCAGCATTTT; cdr3_aa: CASSLESGGEFSNQPQHF
d_call: TRBD2; j_call: TRBJ2-1; clone_size: -; v_call: TRBV28; cdr3_nt: TGTGCCAGCAGTTTGAGGACTAGCGGGAACGATGAGCAGTTCTTC; cdr3_aa: CASSLRTSGNDEQFF
d_call: TRBD1; j_call: TRBJ1-5; clone_size: -; v_call: TRBV7-2; cdr3_nt: TGTGCCAGCAGCTCACTCAGGACAGGCACGAATCAGCCCCAGCATTTT; cdr3_aa: CASSSLRTGTNQPQHF
d_call: TRBD1; j_call: TRBJ2-1; clone_size: -; v_call: TRBV18; cdr3_nt: TGTGCCAGCTCAGAATCAGGGGGCTCCTACAATGAGCAGTTCTTC; cdr3_aa: CASSESGGSYNEQFF
d_call: TRBD2; j_call: TRBJ2-6; clone_size: once; v_call: TRBV18; cdr3_nt: TGTGCCAGCTCACTGGGGGGGTCTGGGGCCAACGTCCTGACTTTC; cdr3_aa: CASSLGGSGANVLTF
d_call: TRBD1; j_call: TRBJ1-2; clone_size: -; v_call: TRBV27; cdr3_nt: TGTGCCAGCAGTCCCTGGGACAGTATCTATGGCTACACCTTC; cdr3_aa: CASSPWDSIYGYTF
d_call: -; j_call: TRBJ1-4; clone_size: -; v_call: TRBV5-6; cdr3_nt: TGTGCCAGCCAGGGGTGGACTAATGAAAAACTGTTTTTT; cdr3_aa: CASQGWTNEKLFF
d_call: TRBD1; j_call: TRBJ1-5; clone_size: -; v_call: TRBV27; cdr3_nt: TGTGCCAGCAGTCCGGGACAGGGGGCTCAGCCCCAGCATTTT; cdr3_aa: CASSPGQGAQPQHF
d_call: -; j_call: TRBJ2-5; clone_size: -; v_call: TRBV3-1/TRBV3-2; cdr3_nt: TGTGCCAGCAGCCAAGGGCCCCAGTACTTC; cdr3_aa: CASSQGPQYF
d_call: TRBD2; j_call: TRBJ2-7; clone_size: -; v_call: TRBV5-8; cdr3_nt: TGTGCCAGCAGCCGTGGGACTAGCCAAACCTACGAGCAGTACTTC; cdr3_aa: CASSRGTSQTYEQYF
d_call: -; j_call: TRBJ2-5; clone_size: once; v_call: TRBV12-2; cdr3_nt: TGTGCAAGTCGCTTAACGGGACAGTGGGGAGAGACCCAGTACTTC; cdr3_aa: CASRLTGQWGETQYF
d_call: TRBD1; j_call: TRBJ2-1; clone_size: once; v_call: TRBV9; cdr3_nt: TGTGCCAGCAGCGTTCGGACAGGGGGCGAAAGATTACCCTCCTACAATGAGCAGTTCTTC; cdr3_aa: CASSVRTGGERLPSYNEQFF
d_call: -; j_call: TRBJ2-7; clone_size: few; v_call: TRBV12-3/TRBV12-4; cdr3_nt: TGTGCCAGCAGCAGGAATCAAGACAGTGAGCAGTACTTC; cdr3_aa: CASSRNQDSEQYF
d_call: -; j_call: TRBJ1-5; clone_size: few; v_call: TRBV12-3/TRBV12-4; cdr3_nt: TGTGCCAGCAGTACGGGGAATCAGCCCCAGCATTTT; cdr3_aa: CASSTGNQPQHF
d_call: -; j_call: TRBJ2-7; clone_size: -; v_call: TRBV28; cdr3_nt: TGTGCCAGCAGTTTAAGGGGGTTCTCCTACGAGCAGTACTTC; cdr3_aa: CASSLRGFSYEQYF
d_call: -; j_call: TRBJ1-5; clone_size: -; v_call: TRBV6-5; cdr3_nt: TGTGCCAGCAGTTACAGGGAGAGCAATCAGCCCCAGCATTTT; cdr3_aa: CASSYRESNQPQHF
d_call: TRBD1; j_call: TRBJ1-5; clone_size: -; v_call: TRBV18; cdr3_nt: TGTGCCAGCTCACACAGGGGCTCGGGCAATCAGCCCCAGCATTTT; cdr3_aa: CASSHRGSGNQPQHF
d_call: -; j_call: TRBJ1-2; clone_size: -; v_call: TRBV3-1/TRBV3-2; cdr3_nt: TGTGCCAGCAGCCAAGCGGACTATGGCTACACCTTC; cdr3_aa: CASSQADYGYTF
d_call: -; j_call: TRBJ2-1; clone_size: -; v_call: TRBV23-1; cdr3_nt: TGCGCCAGCCACGGTGAGCAGTTCTTC; cdr3_aa: CASHGEQFF
d_call: -; j_call: TRBJ1-5; clone_size: -; v_call: TRBV7-8; cdr3_nt: TGTGCCAGCAGCTTAGAGAGGTCAGCTTATCAGCCCCAGCATTTT; cdr3_aa: CASSLERSAYQPQHF
d_call: TRBD1; j_call: TRBJ1-2; clone_size: -; v_call: TRBV5-6; cdr3_nt: TGTGCCACGCAGGGGGCGCTGGGATTAGGCTATGGCTACACCTTC; cdr3_aa: CATQGALGLGYGYTF
d_call: -; j_call: TRBJ1-2; clone_size: -; v_call: TRBV7-9; cdr3_nt: TGTGCCGGAGGAGGGGAGGAGAACGGCTACACCTTC; cdr3_aa: CAGGGEENGYTF
d_call: -; j_call: TRBJ1-4; clone_size: -; v_call: TRBV19; cdr3_nt: TGTGCCAGTAGTAGCGGTCTGGGCAGGCGGGTTAATGAAAAACTGTTTTTT; cdr3_aa: CASSSGLGRRVNEKLFF
d_call: -; j_call: TRBJ2-1; clone_size: -; v_call: TRBV5-6; cdr3_nt: TGTGCCAGCAGCTGGGCGGGCAATGAGCAGTTCTTC; cdr3_aa: CASSWAGNEQFF
d_call: -; j_call: TRBJ2-3; clone_size: -; v_call: TRBV5-4; cdr3_nt: TGTGCCAGCAGCTTGGAGGTCGGGGGTTATACGCAGTATTTT; cdr3_aa: CASSLEVGGYTQYF